The source of this T cell receptor (beta chain) is a study of OX40 agonist ivuxolimab in advanced cancers. Study overall: The patients received agonistic anti-OX40 (CD134) antibody ivuxolimab. Recorded diagnoses for dose-escalation patients were hepatocellular carcinoma, melanoma, renal cell or head and neck cancer.

CDR1 MNHEY and CDR2 SMNVEV come from the germline V gene (reference sequence). V gave up 0 bases and J gave up 3 bases; unmatched junction bases: 7. The CDR3 covers 16 residues. About this clone: No antigen is known for it.

Clones were sequenced by immunoSEQ multiplex PCR, and TCRdb holds only the in-frame ones, with some missing. This repertoire shows 61,000 or so clones, 80% to 85% found once; its top ten account for 3.4%. The study's findings and limits: Clonal expansion by week 6 occurred in CD4+ and CD8+ blood T cells (at 0.1 to 3.0 mg/kg).

The chain carries TRBV27 and TRBJ1-2, with 7 bases fitting TRBD1. Sequencing was performed on CD4+ or CD8+ T cells sorted from blood, taken in a trial of the OX40 agonist ivuxolimab. This sequence was found in an adult with an advanced solid tumor such as melanoma, head and neck, liver or kidney cancer. CDR3: CASSLSWGQRDYGYTF. The DNA for the CDR3 is TGTGCCAGCAGTTTATCGTGGGGACAGAGAGACTATGGCTACACCTTC.